This T cell receptor (beta chain) was captured in a study of blood T cell repertoires in COVID-19. Study-wide context: T cells, B-cell-depleted T cells, or PBMCs supplied cDNA or gDNA.

Clones were sequenced by immunoSEQ multiplex PCR, and TCRdb holds only the in-frame ones, with some missing. The sample has approximately 100,000 clones, roughly nine tenths seen once; the top ten hold roughly 17%. In germline, CDR1 is MNHEY, CDR2 SMNVEV (reference sequence). This CDR3 spans 16 amino acids. Germline trimming cut 4 bases from V and 6 bases from J; bases unmatched to any gene: 11. The genes are TRBV27 and TRBJ1-5, with TRBD1 identical over 8 bases. The source of this sequence is a man aged 50-59 years with acute or convalescent COVID-19. Sequencing used peripheral blood. The chain's CDR3 is CASSSLEAGGRQPQHF. DNA for the CDR3: TGTGCCAGCAGTTCCCTCGAGGCAGGGGGCCGTCAGCCCCAGCATTTT.